Following are 19 T cell receptor beta chains from one sample sequenced in a study of cytomegalovirus exposure and HLA in healthy donors. 13 Jbeta primers and 60 Vbeta primers were used for the PCR. The repertoire was sequenced with immunoSEQ multiplex PCR; TCRdb's copy has only in-frame clones and lacks some. Here the sample spans approximately 100,000 clones, over 65% being singletons. Sequenced material: PBMCs. These receptors originate from a woman aged 40 to 50 in good health and CMV-seronegative.

A few counts support this clone. CDR3 region: CATSRARTGGSGEAFF. CDR3 nucleotides: TGTGCCACCAGCAGAGCTCGGACAGGGGGGTCGGGTGAAGCTTTCTTT. V usage is TRBV15 and J usage is TRBJ1-1; 10 bases match TRBD1. The CDR3 extends over 16 amino acids. V dropped 1 base and J dropped 7; count of bases not matched to a gene: 9. Germline V gives CDR1 LNHNV, CDR2 YYDKDF (reference sequence).

The chain combines TRBV27 with TRBJ2-3; D is undetermined. Germline V gives CDR1 MNHEY, CDR2 SMNVEV (reference sequence). V shed 3 bases and J shed 4 bases, with 8 bases lying between them. CDR3 length equals 13 residues. CDR3 loop: CASSFLDADTQYF. The CDR3 DNA is TGTGCCAGCAGTTTTCTAGACGCAGATACGCAGTATTTT.

The table lists this clone with a few counts. The V and J genes are TRBV19 and TRBJ1-1; D gene unclear. The CDR3 is 16 amino acids. From germline, CDR1 is LNHDA and CDR2 SQIVND (reference sequence). V was trimmed by 10 bases and J by 6 bases, leaving 27 bases between them. The CDR3 region is CATQRSAGRPTAEAFF. The CDR3 coding sequence is TGTGCCACCCAAAGATCGGCAGGTAGACCAACCGCTGAAGCTTTCTTT.

The gene calls are TRBV30 and TRBJ2-5; no firm D call. The J call may be faulty, since TRBJ2-7 better matches the DNA end. CDR3 length equals 11 residues. The germline gives CDR1 GTSNPN, CDR2 SVGIG (reference sequence). The CDR3 DNA reads as TGTGCCTGGAGTGTTGTGGTCGAGCAGTACTTC. Its translation: CAWSVVVEQYF.

The V call is TRBV9, the J call TRBJ2-1, with no clear D. With 2 bases removed from V and 8 bases from J, the gap between germline ends came to 14 bases. The CDR3 contains 14 residues. Germline values: CDR1 SGDLS, CDR2 YYNGEE. Here the CDR3 reads CASSVIAQTYEQFF. Here the CDR3 DNA reads TGTGCCAGCAGCGTTATAGCCCAGACCTATGAGCAGTTCTTC.

The chain is built from TRBV7-2 and TRBJ2-3; 7 bases agree with TRBD2. There are 18 residues in the CDR3. Trimming removed 5 bases from V and 2 bases from J; junction bases left unmatched: 16. Germline CDR1 SGHTA, CDR2 FQGNSA. CDR3 protein: CASSTPWEASGLTDTQYF. CDR3 nucleotides: TGTGCCAGCAGCACCCCCTGGGAGGCTAGCGGACTCACAGATACGCAGTATTTT.

The V call is TRBV29-1, the J call TRBJ1-1, with 7 bases that match TRBD1. The J segment lost 5 bases and the V segment lost 3 bases, leaving 6 bases of the junction unmatched. The germline gives CDR1 SQVTM, CDR2 ANQGSEA. The CDR3 sequence is 13 residues long. The CDR3 coding sequence is TGCAGCGTTGATTACAGGGGAATGACTGAAGCTTTCTTT. Protein sequence: CSVDYRGMTEAFF.

The gene calls are TRBV11-1 and TRBJ2-7, with a weak D call TRBD2 (6 bases). This CDR3 has 15 residues. Germline V lookup: CDR1 SGHAT, CDR2 FQDESV (reference sequence). The V and J ends lost 3 bases and 3 bases respectively, with 15 bases between them. The CDR3 nucleotides are TGTGCCAGCAGCTTTGGAGGGGTTGCGGTCTACGAGCAGTACTTC. Protein sequence: CASSFGGVAVYEQYF.

The J gene is TRBJ1-1, the V gene TRBV6-5, with unresolved D. In germline, CDR1 is MNHEY, CDR2 SVGAGI. The CDR3 extends over 13 amino acids. Trimming took 0 bases from V and 4 from J, leaving 6 bases between them. The CDR3 reads CASSYSSLTEAFF. In DNA form, the CDR3 reads TGTGCCAGCAGTTACTCGTCTCTCACTGAAGCTTTCTTT.

This clone has more than one count but fewer than ten. This chain connects TRBV7-2 to TRBJ1-1; the match to TRBD1 covers 10 bases. This CDR3 has 15 amino acids. Germline CDR1 reads SGHTA; CDR2 reads FQGNSA. V lost 5 bases and J lost 0; bases outside the gene matches: 3. CDR3 amino acids: CASSPGTGVNTEAFF. The DNA for the CDR3 is TGTGCCAGCAGCCCGGGGACAGGGGTGAACACTGAAGCTTTCTTT.

The table lists this clone with a few counts. The chain joins TRBV5-6 to TRBJ2-7; D is perhaps TRBD1 (6 bases). The CDR3 totals 16 residues. Germline CDR1 reads SGHDT; CDR2 reads YYEEEE. Trimming took off 3 bases at V and 0 bases at J, with 16 bases between the two ends. DNA for the CDR3: TGTGCCAGCAGCTCGGCAGGGGCCAGGAGCTCCTACGAGCAGTACTTC. It codes for CASSSAGARSSYEQYF.

V gene TRBV11-2 combines with J gene TRBJ2-2, with TRBD1 matching over 7 bases. J lost 5 bases, V lost 5 bases, and 8 bases had no gene match. The CDR3 covers 15 residues. CDR1 and CDR2 (germline): SGHAT, FQNNGV. CDR3 protein: CASSANTGDTGELFF. The CDR3 coding sequence is TGTGCCAGCAGCGCTAATACAGGGGATACCGGGGAGCTGTTTTTT.

This sequence joins TRBV21-1 and TRBJ2-1; the D call of TRBD2 is as the table states it, not checked on the DNA. TRBV21-1 has pseudogene status. There are 17 residues in the CDR3. Here the CDR3 DNA reads TGTGCCAGCAAGCCGGGACTAGCGGGAGGAAGGGGGGGTGAGCAGTTCTTC. Translation gives CASKPGLAGGRGGEQFF.

J is TRBJ2-7 and V is TRBV7-3; D is perhaps TRBD2 (5 bases). The CDR3 contains 13 residues. CDR1 SGHTA and CDR2 FQGTGA come from the germline V gene. Trimming left V 5 bases short and J 7 bases short, with 15 bases between. The CDR3 DNA is TGTGCCAGCAGCCCTAACGGGGTAAGGGAGCAGTACTTC. Its translation: CASSPNGVREQYF.

This clone was counted only a few times. The chain employs TRBV15 and TRBJ2-7, with 12 nucleotides matching TRBD2. Per the germline V gene, CDR1 is LNHNV and CDR2 is YYDKDF (reference sequence). V was pared by 1 base and J by 7 bases, with 8 bases of the junction left unmatched. The CDR3 totals 16 residues. This CDR3 reads CATSRAPGLAGGEQYF. In DNA form, the CDR3 reads TGTGCCACCAGCAGAGCTCCGGGACTAGCGGGTGGGGAGCAGTACTTC. Together with reference TRBV15 and TRBJ2-7, the CDR3 gives the full variable domain: DAMVIQNPRYQVTQFGKPVTLSCSQTLNHNVMYWYQQKSSQAPKLLFHYYDKDFNNEADTPDNFQSRRPNTSFCFLDIRSPGLGDTAMYLCATSRAPGLAGGEQYFGPGTRLTVT.

The genes are TRBV19 and TRBJ2-1, with TRBD2 matching over 12 bases. Per the germline V gene, CDR1 is LNHDA and CDR2 is SQIVND (reference sequence). CDR3 length equals 18 residues. V shed 1 base and J 7 bases; nucleotides not matched to a gene: 11. CDR3 loop: CASSIASLAGGPGNEQFF. CDR3 coding DNA: TGTGCCAGTAGTATAGCATCGCTAGCGGGAGGGCCTGGAAATGAGCAGTTCTTC.

V usage is TRBV27 and J usage is TRBJ2-1, with D possibly TRBD2 on 6 matching bases. Germline CDR1 MNHEY, CDR2 SMNVEV (reference sequence). The CDR3 spans 13 residues. The CDR3 coding sequence is TGTGCGACCCGGGGGAGTCCTTACAATGAGCAGTTCTTC. Translation: CATRGSPYNEQFF.

This sequence joins TRBV5-5 and TRBJ1-3; no firm D call. Trimming left V 4 bases short and J 2 bases short, with 13 bases between. There are 15 residues in the CDR3. The germline gives CDR1 SGHKS, CDR2 YYEKEE (reference sequence). DNA of the CDR3: TGTGCCAGCAGCCTTGGAGGCGTTCCTGGAAACACCATATATTTT. This translates into CASSLGGVPGNTIYF.

The V gene is TRBV5-6, the J gene TRBJ2-3, with a weak D call TRBD1 (6 bases). The CDR3 is 18 amino acids. V lost 2 bases and J 2 bases, leaving 21 bases between the germline ends. CDR1 and CDR2 from the germline V gene are SGHDT and YYEEEE. CDR3: CASSFQVGWGLTTDTQYF. The CDR3 coding sequence is TGTGCCAGCAGCTTCCAGGTAGGGTGGGGGCTCACCACAGATACGCAGTATTTT.